The rows below give T cell receptor beta chains drawn from one sample of a study of blood T cell repertoires in COVID-19. Libraries were prepared by immunoSEQ multiplex PCR; TCRdb keeps only in-frame clonotypes and omits some of them. The table shows around 260,000 clones, with around four fifths occurring only once. The sequencing input was peripheral blood. The source of these receptors is a man aged 55 to 70 with acute or convalescent COVID-19. The CDR3 runs from the conserved cysteine through the conserved F or W. D genes are given only for firm matches. Expanded clones get a size class; other rows say once, few or many, or leave the size out.

clone size,V gene,D gene,J gene,CDR3 protein,CDR3 DNA
NA,TRBV6-5,NA,TRBJ1-1,CASSRDMNTEAFF,TGTGCCAGCAGTCGGGACATGAACACTGAAGCTTTCTTT
NA,TRBV6-2/TRBV6-3,TRBD2,TRBJ2-7,CASSYFLSGSSYEQYF,TGTGCCAGCAGTTACTTCCTTAGCGGGAGCTCCTACGAGCAGTACTTC
NA,TRBV21-1,NA,TRBJ2-4,CASTRGPNIQYF,TGTGCCAGCACCAGGGGGCCAAACATTCAGTACTTC
NA,TRBV12-3/TRBV12-4,NA,TRBJ2-2,CASSIQTGELFF,TGTGCCAGCAGCATCCAAACCGGGGAGCTGTTTTTT
NA,TRBV18,TRBD2,TRBJ2-1,CASSPLAGGPDSYNEQFF,TGTGCCAGCTCGCCCCTAGCGGGAGGGCCAGACTCTTACAATGAGCAGTTCTTC
NA,TRBV7-8,TRBD2,TRBJ2-7,CASSLSSLAAPYEQYF,TGTGCCAGCAGCTTAAGTAGTCTAGCGGCGCCCTACGAGCAGTACTTC
NA,TRBV7-9,NA,TRBJ2-1,CASSFRRQGGDNEQFF,TGTGCCAGCAGCTTCAGACGACAGGGAGGCGACAATGAGCAGTTCTTC
NA,TRBV5-4,NA,TRBJ2-5,CASSRGGSKETQYF,TGTGCCAGCAGTCGGGGTGGAAGCAAGGAGACCCAGTACTTC
NA,TRBV9,TRBD2,TRBJ2-3,CASSERGEGFADTQYF,TGTGCCAGCAGCGAGAGAGGGGAGGGCTTCGCAGATACGCAGTATTTT
once,TRBV28,NA,TRBJ1-5,CASSLNQPQHF,TGTGCCAGCAGCCTCAATCAGCCCCAGCATTTT
NA,TRBV21-1,NA,TRBJ2-7,CASSKGAGYEQYF,TGTGCCAGCAGCAAAGGAGCCGGGTACGAGCAGTACTTC
NA,TRBV27,NA,TRBJ2-1,CATWLQPSSYNEQFF,TGTGCCACCTGGCTGCAACCTAGCTCCTACAATGAGCAGTTCTTC
NA,TRBV7-9,TRBD1,TRBJ2-7,CASSHPGQSYEQYF,TGTGCCAGCAGCCATCCGGGACAGTCCTACGAGCAGTACTTC
NA,TRBV25-1,TRBD1,TRBJ1-1,CASSEPTGPNTEAFF,TGTGCCAGCAGTGAACCGACAGGGCCGAACACTGAAGCTTTCTTT
NA,TRBV19,TRBD1,TRBJ1-1,CASSIPGQGYTEAFF,TGTGCCAGTAGTATCCCTGGACAGGGGTACACTGAAGCTTTCTTT
NA,TRBV2,NA,TRBJ2-4,CASRFLQAAKNIQYF,TGTGCCAGCAGATTTTTACAGGCAGCCAAAAACATTCAGTACTTC
NA,TRBV6-5,NA,TRBJ2-7,CASSYSRVLAWEQYF,TGTGCCAGCAGTTACTCGAGGGTCCTAGCCTGGGAGCAGTACTTC
NA,TRBV6-5,TRBD2,TRBJ2-5,CASHPQTSGRETQYF,TGTGCCAGTCACCCTCAGACTAGCGGGCGGGAGACCCAGTACTTC
NA,TRBV6-6,NA,TRBJ1-4,CASSYSRREGEKLFF,TGTGCCAGCAGTTACTCGCGCAGGGAAGGGGAAAAACTGTTTTTT
once,TRBV9,TRBD2,TRBJ2-5,CASSGGLAIETQYF,TGTGCCAGCAGCGGGGGACTAGCGATCGAGACCCAGTACTTC
NA,TRBV7-8,NA,TRBJ2-5,CASSLGTTQETQYF,TGTGCCAGCAGCCTCGGTACTACTCAAGAGACCCAGTACTTC
NA,TRBV7-8,NA,TRBJ2-7,CASSSRLNEQYF,TGTGCCAGCAGCTCCAGACTGAACGAGCAGTACTTC
NA,TRBV6-5,NA,TRBJ2-5,CASSYPEGETQYF,TGTGCCAGCAGTTACCCCGAGGGCGAGACCCAGTACTTC
NA,TRBV6-5,TRBD1,TRBJ1-1,CASHARGMNTEAFF,TGTGCCAGCCACGCCAGGGGGATGAACACTGAAGCTTTCTTT
NA,TRBV6-1,TRBD1,TRBJ1-6,CASSDRDRLNSPLHF,TGTGCCAGCAGTGACCGGGACAGGCTTAATTCACCCCTCCACTTT
NA,TRBV10-3,TRBD2,TRBJ2-5,CAISLAGVETQYF,TGTGCCATATCACTAGCGGGGGTCGAGACCCAGTACTTC
NA,TRBV7-6,NA,TRBJ2-1,CASSSGAPYNEQFF,TGTGCCAGCAGCTCAGGGGCCCCCTACAATGAGCAGTTCTTC
few,TRBV25-1,TRBD1,TRBJ1-3,CASSEQGVPIYF,TGTGCCAGCAGTGAACAGGGGGTCCCCATATATTTT
NA,TRBV2,NA,TRBJ2-1,CASSEGRGAYNEQFF,TGTGCCAGCAGTGAAGGTCGGGGGGCGTACAATGAGCAGTTCTTC
NA,TRBV19,NA,TRBJ2-7,CASSKGSREEQYF,TGTGCCAGTAGTAAAGGGTCCAGGGAAGAGCAGTACTTC
NA,TRBV3-1/TRBV3-2,TRBD2,TRBJ2-7,CASGLAGTYEQYF,TGTGCCAGCGGACTAGCGGGGACCTACGAGCAGTACTTC
NA,TRBV19,NA,TRBJ2-2,CASSSRGPGELFF,TGTGCCAGTAGTAGCAGGGGCCCCGGGGAGCTGTTTTTT
NA,TRBV5-1,NA,TRBJ1-2,CASRLDSPANYGYTF,TGCGCCAGCAGGTTGGACAGCCCAGCTAACTATGGCTACACCTTC
NA,TRBV10-3,TRBD2,TRBJ2-2,CAISPGLAGASSLRNTGELFF,TGTGCCATCAGTCCGGGACTAGCGGGGGCCTCTTCCCTTCGGAACACCGGGGAGCTGTTTTTT
NA,TRBV19,NA,TRBJ2-2,CASRVGGGTGELFF,TGTGCCAGTAGGGTTGGTGGAGGGACCGGGGAGCTGTTTTTT
NA,TRBV7-8,NA,TRBJ1-2,CASSLDRSRYGYTF,TGTGCCAGCAGCTTAGATAGGTCGCGGTATGGCTACACCTTC
NA,TRBV28,TRBD1,TRBJ1-5,CASSLYGTGVKQPQHF,TGTGCCAGCAGTTTATATGGGACAGGGGTCAAACAGCCCCAGCATTTT
NA,TRBV5-1,NA,TRBJ1-3,CASSLQGSGNTIYF,TGCGCCAGCAGCTTGCAGGGTTCTGGAAACACCATATATTTT
once,TRBV28,TRBD1,TRBJ1-1,CASSFPYGQGAEAFF,TGTGCCAGCAGTTTTCCGTACGGACAGGGGGCTGAAGCTTTCTTT
NA,TRBV6-4,NA,TRBJ2-3,CASSNFPSTDTQYF,TGTGCCAGCAGCAACTTTCCGAGCACAGATACGCAGTATTTT
NA,TRBV9,TRBD2,TRBJ2-3,CASSVSGGGRTDTQYF,TGTGCCAGCAGCGTAAGCGGGGGGGGAAGAACAGATACGCAGTATTTT
NA,TRBV9,TRBD1,TRBJ1-2,CASSVAPGDRGGNYGYTF,TGTGCCAGCAGCGTAGCTCCGGGAGACAGGGGAGGCAACTATGGCTACACCTTC
NA,TRBV21-1,NA,TRBJ2-2,CASSSVLGARSTLPGELFF,TGTGCCAGCAGCAGCGTTTTGGGGGCTAGATCAACTCTCCCCGGGGAGCTGTTTTTT
NA,TRBV19,NA,TRBJ2-7,CASSMYSSYEQYF,TGTGCCAGTAGTATGTACAGCTCCTACGAGCAGTACTTC
NA,TRBV5-4,NA,TRBJ2-2,CASGGATYTGELFF,TGTGCCAGCGGAGGCGCGACTTACACCGGGGAGCTGTTTTTT
NA,TRBV6-5,NA,TRBJ1-6,CASRMGHQNSPLHF,TGTGCCAGCAGAATGGGACACCAAAATTCACCCCTCCACTTT
once,TRBV11-2,NA,TRBJ2-6,CASSLVDTPGANVLTF,TGTGCCAGCAGCTTAGTTGACACCCCTGGGGCCAACGTCCTGACTTTC
NA,TRBV5-1,NA,TRBJ1-4,CASSLDGGVNEKLFF,TGCGCCAGCAGCTTGGATGGGGGCGTTAATGAAAAACTGTTTTTT
NA,TRBV6-2/TRBV6-3,TRBD2,TRBJ2-1,CASSSGTSGKIGYNEQFF,TGTGCCAGCAGCTCCGGGACTAGCGGGAAAATTGGCTACAATGAGCAGTTCTTC
NA,TRBV28,NA,TRBJ2-5,CASSLALRGTQYF,TGTGCCAGCAGTTTGGCGTTACGGGGGACCCAGTACTTC
NA,TRBV12-1,NA,TRBJ2-3,CASSCPGTRSDTDTQYF,TGTGCCAGCAGCTGCCCCGGGACTAGATCAGACACAGATACGCAGTATTTT
NA,TRBV2,NA,TRBJ2-1,CASVFSTYNEQFF,TGTGCCAGCGTATTCTCTACCTACAATGAGCAGTTCTTC
NA,TRBV19,NA,TRBJ1-1,CASSIFGSEAFF,TGTGCCAGTAGTATTTTTGGGAGTGAAGCTTTCTTT